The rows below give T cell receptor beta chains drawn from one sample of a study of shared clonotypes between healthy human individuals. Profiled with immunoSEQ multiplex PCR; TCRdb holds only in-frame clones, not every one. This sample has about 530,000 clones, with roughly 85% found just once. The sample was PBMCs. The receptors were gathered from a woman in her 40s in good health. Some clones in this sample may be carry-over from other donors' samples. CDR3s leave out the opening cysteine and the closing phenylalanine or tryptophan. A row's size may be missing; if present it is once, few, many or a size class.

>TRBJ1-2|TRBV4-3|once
ASSQDLGRDYYGYT
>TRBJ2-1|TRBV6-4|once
ASSTELADNEQF
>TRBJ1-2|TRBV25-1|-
ASSPSGMADNYGYT
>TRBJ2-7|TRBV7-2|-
ASSGNSVSYEQY
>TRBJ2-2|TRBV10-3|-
AISGLAGETGELF
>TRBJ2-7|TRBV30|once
AWNQRESHEQY
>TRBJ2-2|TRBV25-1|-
ASSEYQAGELF
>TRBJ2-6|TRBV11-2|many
ASSLRGGRLSGANVLT
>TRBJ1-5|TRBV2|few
ASRGGGSNQPQH
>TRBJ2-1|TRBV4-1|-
ASSLEAGGYNEQF
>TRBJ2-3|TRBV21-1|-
ASSKVGLAGSTDTQY
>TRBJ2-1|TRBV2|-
ATNGLAELWGYNEQF
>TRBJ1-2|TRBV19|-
ASSINGGSGYGYT
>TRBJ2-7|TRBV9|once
ASSVAPMSGAYEQY
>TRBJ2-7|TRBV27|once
ASSSRVAGGPRDEQY
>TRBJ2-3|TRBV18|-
ASSPSGTDTQY
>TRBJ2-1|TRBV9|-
ASSGGGAGVDNEQF
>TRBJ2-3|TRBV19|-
ASTAGTGFTDTQY
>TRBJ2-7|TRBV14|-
ASSQFPGPQTYEQY
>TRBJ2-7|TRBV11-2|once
ASSPGLREALYEQY
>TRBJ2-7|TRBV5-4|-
ASSLDGGEQY
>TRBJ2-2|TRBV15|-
ATSRRRDSNTGELF
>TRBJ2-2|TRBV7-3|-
ASGVGTGELF
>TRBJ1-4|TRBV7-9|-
ASSLVGRGDEKLF
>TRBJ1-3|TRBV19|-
ASKRGQGSGNTIY
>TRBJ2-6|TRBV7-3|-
ASSLFGGFETSGANVLT
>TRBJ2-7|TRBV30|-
AWSKIGQALYEQY
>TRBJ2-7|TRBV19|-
ASSIGPGDYEQY
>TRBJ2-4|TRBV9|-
ASSPPWTSGSGAKNIQY
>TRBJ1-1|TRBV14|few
ASSRDRNTEAF
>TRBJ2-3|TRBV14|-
ASSQPPAGVLNTQY
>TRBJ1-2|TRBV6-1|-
ASAEGRNYGYT
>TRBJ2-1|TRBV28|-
ASSFRGSYNEQF
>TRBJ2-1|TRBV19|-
ASSTQGVHNEQF
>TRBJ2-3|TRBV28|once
ASSLWGLKHEGDTQY
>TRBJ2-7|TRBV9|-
ASSVAYGYYEQY
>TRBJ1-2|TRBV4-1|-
ASSPQGGSNYGYT
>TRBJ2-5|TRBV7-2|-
ASREGAGGLTQY
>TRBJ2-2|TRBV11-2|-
ASSFLAGGPVSRELF
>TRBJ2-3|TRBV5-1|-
ASSRQGPDTQY
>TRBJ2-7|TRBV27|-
ASSLRPTSGNWYEQY
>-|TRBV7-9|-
ASSLRYEQY
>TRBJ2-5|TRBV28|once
ASSPLGKETQY
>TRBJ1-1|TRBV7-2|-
ASSPYTEAF
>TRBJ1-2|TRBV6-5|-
ASSFRHQTNYGYT
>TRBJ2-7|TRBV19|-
ASSSRPGATYEQY
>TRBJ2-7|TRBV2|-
ASSTPGGQSSYEQY
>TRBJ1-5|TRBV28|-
ASSFGYTSGNQPQH